The T cell receptor beta chain under discussion was sequenced for a study of T-cell reconstitution after alpha-beta-depleted transplantation in children. Findings and caveats of the study: A year post-transplant, T-cell counts and diversity derived mostly from newly produced T cells.

Unique molecular identifiers were incorporated into the prepared TCRbeta library. Using its own MiXCR run on the PCR reads, TCRdb lists one record per CDR3 protein. The sample has around 94,000 distinct CDR3 sequences, roughly 6% seen once. There are many counts of this clonotype. Its antigen is unidentified. Germline CDR1 reads SNHLY; CDR2 reads FYNNEI. V was clipped by 7 bases and J by 10 bases, with 11 bases between them. The length of the CDR3 is 11 residues. This clonotype originated in a female patient aged 2 to 10 who had a stem cell transplant for Fanconi anemia, so the T cells may come from the graft donor. J is TRBJ2-1 and V is TRBV2; maybe TRBD2 (6 bases). Sequences were derived from PBMCs, mostly from graft donor cells, sampled 60 days after TCRalphabeta/CD19-depleted stem cell transplant. CDR3 bases: TGTGCCAGCAATGGTCTAGCGGAGCAGTTCTTC. This translates into CASNGLAEQFF. Combining the CDR3 with reference TRBV2 and TRBJ2-1 gives the whole variable domain EPEVTQTPSHQVTQMGQEVILRCVPISNHLYFYWYRQILGQKVEFLVSFYNNEISEKSEIFDDQFSVERPDGSNFTLKIRSTKLEDSAMYFCASNGLAEQFFGPGTRLTVL.